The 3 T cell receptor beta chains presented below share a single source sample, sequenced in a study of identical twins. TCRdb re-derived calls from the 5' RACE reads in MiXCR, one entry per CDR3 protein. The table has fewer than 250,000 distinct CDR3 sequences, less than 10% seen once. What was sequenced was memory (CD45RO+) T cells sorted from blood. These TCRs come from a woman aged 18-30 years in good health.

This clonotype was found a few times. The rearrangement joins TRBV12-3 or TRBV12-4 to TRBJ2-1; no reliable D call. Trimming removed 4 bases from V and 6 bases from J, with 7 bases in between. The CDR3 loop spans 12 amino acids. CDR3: CASSWVVNEQFF. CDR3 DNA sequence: TGTGCCAGCAGTTGGGTCGTCAATGAGCAGTTCTTC.

The CDR3 nucleotides read TGCGCCAGCAGCCAAGAGACAGGGTCGGAATCAGAGACCCAGTACTTC. It yields the protein CASSQETGSESETQYF. This chain links TRBV4-1 with TRBJ2-5; 7 bases are shared with TRBD1. With V trimmed by 0 bases and J by 4 bases, 8 bases remained unmatched. CDR1 and CDR2 from the germline V gene are MGHRA and YSYEKL. This CDR3 is 16 amino acids long.

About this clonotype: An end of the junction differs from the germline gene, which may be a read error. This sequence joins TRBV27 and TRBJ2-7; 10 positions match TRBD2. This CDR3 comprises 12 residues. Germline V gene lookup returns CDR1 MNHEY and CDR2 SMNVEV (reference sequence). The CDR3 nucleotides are TGTGCCAGCAGTCTAGTTAGCGGGAGGTTGAACTTC. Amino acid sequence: CASSLVSGRLNF.